The 21 T cell receptor beta chains in this list originate from one sample, sequenced in a study of blood T cell repertoires in COVID-19. Here immunoSEQ multiplex PCR was the method, and the copy in TCRdb shows in-frame clones only, minus some. The sample carries more than 300,000 clones, roughly nine tenths recorded once. Input material: PBMCs or T cells enriched from blood (not recorded which). The receptors come from a young woman who had recovered from COVID-19.

V and J are TRBV6-2 or TRBV6-3 and TRBJ2-7, with 10 positions matching TRBD1. The V segment lost 2 bases and the J segment 0 bases; nucleotides outside the gene matches: 4. The CDR3 extends over 16 amino acids. Looked up from germline, CDR1 is MNHEY and CDR2 is SVGEGT. The CDR3 nucleotides read TGTGCCAGCAGTTACGCCGGGACAGGGGTCTCCTACGAGCAGTACTTC. Protein product: CASSYAGTGVSYEQYF.

The V gene is TRBV2, the J gene TRBJ1-4, with D perhaps TRBD1 (6 bases). Germline CDR1 reads SNHLY; CDR2 reads FYNNEI. CDR3 length: 11 amino acids. V gave up 6 bases and J gave up 13 bases, with 12 bases separating them. CDR3: CASRGAPGLFF. CDR3 DNA: TGTGCCAGCAGGGGGGCGCCCGGACTGTTTTTT.

This chain connects TRBV6-5 to TRBJ2-7; TRBD1 aligns across 8 bases. With 6 bases clipped from V and 2 bases from J, the junction kept 6 bases outside the gene matches. The CDR3 is 14 residues long. In germline, CDR1 is MNHEY, CDR2 SVGAGI. The chain's CDR3 is CASSRDRLTYEQYF. The CDR3 DNA sequence: TGTGCCAGCAGCCGGGACAGGCTTACCTACGAGCAGTACTTC.

The V call is TRBV11-2, the J call TRBJ2-2; a weak D match, TRBD2 (7 bases). The CDR3 totals 15 residues. V lost 5 bases and J lost 7, with 17 bases in between. Per the germline V gene, CDR1 is SGHAT and CDR2 is FQNNGV. The CDR3 DNA sequence: TGTGCCAGCAGCCCCCAAGGGGGGGTGTTCGGGGAGCTGTTTTTT. Its translation is CASSPQGGVFGELFF. The full variable domain, in which reference TRBV11-2 and TRBJ2-2 provide the parts outside the CDR3, is EAGVAQSPRYKIIEKRQSVAFWCNPISGHATLYWYQQILGQGPKLLIQFQNNGVVDDSQLPKDRFSAERLKGVDSTLKIQPAKLEDSAVYLCASSPQGGVFGELFFGEGSRLTVL.

The chain combines TRBV30 with TRBJ1-5; tentative D call: TRBD1 (6 bases). The V gene lost 4 bases and the J gene lost 6 bases, with 13 bases spanning the gap. Germline V CDR1 and CDR2: GTSNPN, SVGIG (reference sequence). The length of the CDR3 is 13 residues. The CDR3 DNA reads TGTGCCTGGAAACAGGGAAAAGGTCAGCCCCAGCATTTT. This encodes CAWKQGKGQPQHF. Full variable domain (outside the CDR3, taken from reference TRBV30 and TRBJ1-5): SQTIHQWPATLVQPVGSPLSLECTVEGTSNPNLYWYRQAAGRGLQLLFYSVGIGQISSEVPQNLSASRPQDRQFILSSKKLLLSDSGFYLCAWKQGKGQPQHFGDGTRLSIL.

J is TRBJ2-7 and V is TRBV5-1, with D tentatively TRBD1 (6 bases). The germline V gene has CDR1 SGHRS and CDR2 YFSETQ. CDR3 length: 15 amino acids. V gave up 4 bases and J gave up 0 bases, with 14 bases separating them. This CDR3 is CASSRETGRSYEQYF. The CDR3 DNA reads TGCGCCAGCAGCCGAGAGACAGGCCGCTCCTACGAGCAGTACTTC.

The count of this clone is one. The rearrangement uses TRBV7-9 and TRBJ2-5, with D perhaps TRBD1 (6 bases). Trimming shortened V by 3 bases and J by 4 bases, and 15 bases separated the two germline ends. CDR1 and CDR2 (germline): SEHNR, FQNEAQ (reference sequence). This CDR3 contains 15 residues. The CDR3 loop is CASSLSSAGAETQYF. The CDR3 DNA reads as TGTGCCAGCAGCTTGAGCTCAGCAGGGGCAGAGACCCAGTACTTC.

This sequence joins TRBV30 and TRBJ2-1, with D maybe TRBD2 (6 bases). The V end lost 5 bases, the J end lost 3 bases, and 11 bases lay between the germline ends. The germline V gene encodes CDR1 GTSNPN and CDR2 SVGIG (reference sequence). The CDR3 spans 13 residues. CDR3 in amino acids: CAWLDGGYNEQFF. The CDR3 DNA follows: TGTGCCTGGCTCGACGGGGGCTACAATGAGCAGTTCTTC. The whole variable domain, filled in from reference TRBV30 and TRBJ2-1, reads SQTIHQWPATLVQPVGSPLSLECTVEGTSNPNLYWYRQAAGRGLQLLFYSVGIGQISSEVPQNLSASRPQDRQFILSSKKLLLSDSGFYLCAWLDGGYNEQFFGPGTRLTVL.

This chain joins TRBV5-8 and TRBJ1-6; the D is unclear. The CDR3 covers 15 residues. V dropped 4 bases and J dropped 5 bases, with 13 bases sitting between them. Germline CDR1 and CDR2: SGHTS and YDEGEE. CDR3 region: CASSTPTLHNSPLHF. Here the CDR3 DNA reads TGTGCCAGCAGCACCCCGACACTGCATAATTCACCCCTCCACTTT.

The chain uses TRBV14 and TRBJ1-1; perhaps TRBD1 as D (6 bases). The CDR3 runs to 17 residues. Trimming cost V 5 bases and J 1 base, with 20 bases left between them. The germline V gene encodes CDR1 SGHDN and CDR2 FVKESK. In DNA, the CDR3 is TGTGCCAGCAGCTCCCGGGGGGGGCCTTTAGGGAACACTGAAGCTTTCTTT. Its translation is CASSSRGGPLGNTEAFF.

The CDR3, as DNA: TGTGCCTGGAAAGGGACAGGGGCGTCTCCCAACACTGAAGCTTTCTTT. Translated, it gives CAWKGTGASPNTEAFF. The chain couples TRBV30 to TRBJ1-1; 10 bases agree with TRBD1. The V gene end was trimmed by 4 bases and the J gene end by 2 bases; junction bases not matched to a gene: 10. This CDR3 comprises 16 residues. CDR1 and CDR2 from the germline V gene are GTSNPN and SVGIG (reference sequence).

J is TRBJ1-2 and V is TRBV7-2; 7 bases are shared with TRBD1. J was trimmed by 4 bases and V by 6 bases; bases with no gene match: 11. The CDR3 is 15 amino acids. CDR1 is SGHTA and CDR2 is FQGNSA in the germline V gene. CDR3 in DNA: TGTGCCAGCAGATTCTTAGGGGGCGGGGTCTATGGCTACACCTTC. Translating gives CASRFLGGGVYGYTF.

The chain links TRBV27 to TRBJ1-1; D gene ambiguous. Germline V gene data show CDR1 as MNHEY and CDR2 as SMNVEV (reference sequence). Trimming took 6 bases from V and 8 from J, leaving 10 bases between them. The CDR3 has 11 amino acids. This CDR3 reads CASRRGGEAFF. CDR3 DNA: TGTGCCAGCAGGCGGGGTGGCGAAGCTTTCTTT.

The chain carries TRBV7-9 and TRBJ1-3; D is undetermined. Per germline, CDR1 SEHNR and CDR2 FQNEAQ (reference sequence). The CDR3 has 16 amino acids. V was shortened by 1 base and J by 8 bases, with 18 bases between the two germline ends. CDR3 amino acids: CASSLGLNIPVDTIYF. CDR3 DNA sequence: TGTGCCAGCAGCTTAGGACTTAACATCCCCGTAGACACCATATATTTT.

The rearrangement uses TRBV5-4 and TRBJ2-5; 9 bases match TRBD1. The germline V gene has CDR1 SGHNT and CDR2 YYREEE (reference sequence). The CDR3 sequence is 15 residues long. Germline trimming cut 3 bases from V and 5 bases from J; bases unmatched to any gene: 8. CDR3: CASSSAGQGKETQYF. In DNA, the CDR3 is TGTGCCAGCAGCTCGGCGGGACAGGGAAAGGAGACCCAGTACTTC.

The V and J genes are TRBV30 and TRBJ1-5; 10 positions match TRBD1. V lost 2 bases and J lost 6; bases outside the gene matches: 4. The CDR3 extends over 14 amino acids. Germline V gives CDR1 GTSNPN, CDR2 SVGIG (reference sequence). As DNA, the CDR3 is TGTGCCTGGAGTCCGGGACAGGGGACTCAGCCCCAGCATTTT. Translating it yields CAWSPGQGTQPQHF.

The CDR3 DNA follows: TGTGCCAGCAGCCCCCTCTTAGGGGTGCAAACTGAAGCTTTCTTT. This translates into CASSPLLGVQTEAFF. The chain is built from TRBV7-3 and TRBJ1-1; D might be TRBD1 (5 bases). The CDR3 sequence is 15 residues long. CDR1 and CDR2 (germline): SGHTA, FQGTGA. The germline V and J ends were trimmed by 5 bases and 5 bases, with 18 bases remaining between them.

The V call is TRBV9, the J call TRBJ1-5, with 8 bases fitting TRBD1. The ends lost 5 bases at V and 5 bases at J; junction bases unmatched: 9. The CDR3 loop spans 15 amino acids. In germline, CDR1 is SGDLS, CDR2 YYNGEE. DNA of the CDR3: TGTGCCAGCAGTAAAACCGGACAGGGTGATCAGCCCCAGCATTTT. This sequence encodes CASSKTGQGDQPQHF.

The gene calls are TRBV6-5 and TRBJ1-1; 7 bases are a match to TRBD1. V shed 4 bases and J 0 bases; nucleotides not matched to a gene: 5. The CDR3 has 15 amino acids. Germline V lookup: CDR1 MNHEY, CDR2 SVGAGI. The CDR3 bases are TGTGCCAGCAGTTCTTACAGGGGAGTGAACACTGAAGCTTTCTTT. Translation gives CASSSYRGVNTEAFF.

This rearrangement joins TRBV7-3 to TRBJ2-2; weak D call: TRBD1 (6 bases). The V end lost 0 bases, the J end lost 6 bases, and 8 bases lay between the germline ends. Germline V gene data show CDR1 as SGHTA and CDR2 as FQGTGA. The CDR3 loop spans 14 amino acids. The CDR3 DNA follows: TGTGCCAGCAGCTTAACCTACAGGGCCGGGGAGCTGTTTTTT. Translating gives CASSLTYRAGELFF.

This chain joins TRBV5-8 and TRBJ2-1; 11 nucleotides agree with TRBD2. The CDR3 runs 15 residues. The germline gives CDR1 SGHTS, CDR2 YDEGEE. Trimming removed 4 bases from V and 7 bases from J; junction bases left unmatched: 7. The CDR3 coding sequence is TGTGCCAGCAGCGAACGACTAGCGGGGCCGAATGAGCAGTTCTTC. It codes for CASSERLAGPNEQFF. Looking up the rest from reference TRBV5-8 and TRBJ2-1 gives the full variable domain: EAGVTQSPTHLIKTRGQQATLRCSPISGHTSVYWYQQALGLGLQFLLWYDEGEERNRGNFPPRFSGRQFPNYSSELNVNALELEDSALYLCASSERLAGPNEQFFGPGTRLTVL.